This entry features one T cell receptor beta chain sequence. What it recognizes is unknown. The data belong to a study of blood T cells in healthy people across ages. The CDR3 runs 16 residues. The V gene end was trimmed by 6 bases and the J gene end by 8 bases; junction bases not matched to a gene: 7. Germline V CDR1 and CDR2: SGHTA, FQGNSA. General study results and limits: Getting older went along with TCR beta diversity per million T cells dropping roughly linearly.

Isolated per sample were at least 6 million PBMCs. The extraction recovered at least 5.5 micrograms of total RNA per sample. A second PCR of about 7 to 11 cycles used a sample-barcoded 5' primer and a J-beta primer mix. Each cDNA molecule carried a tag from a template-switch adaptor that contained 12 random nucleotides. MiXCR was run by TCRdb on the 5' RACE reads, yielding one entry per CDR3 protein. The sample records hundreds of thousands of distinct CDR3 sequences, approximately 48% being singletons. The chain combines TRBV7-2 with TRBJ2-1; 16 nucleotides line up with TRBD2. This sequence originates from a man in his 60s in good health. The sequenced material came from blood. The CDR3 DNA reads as TGTGCCAGCAGAGCGGGACTAGCGGGGGGGCAAGATGAGCAGTTCTTC. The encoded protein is CASRAGLAGGQDEQFF.